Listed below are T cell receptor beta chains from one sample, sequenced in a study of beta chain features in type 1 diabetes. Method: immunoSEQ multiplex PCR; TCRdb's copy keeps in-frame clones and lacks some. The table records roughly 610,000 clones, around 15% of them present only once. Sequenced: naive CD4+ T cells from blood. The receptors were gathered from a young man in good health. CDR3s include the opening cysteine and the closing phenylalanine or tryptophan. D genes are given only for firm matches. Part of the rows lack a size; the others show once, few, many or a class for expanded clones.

CASSPDRVYNEQFF	TGTGCCAGCAGCCCAGACAGGGTTTACAATGAGCAGTTCTTC	.	TRBV7-9	TRBJ2-1	TRBD1
CASRGQGANTDTQYF	TGTGCCAGCAGGGGACAGGGGGCTAACACAGATACGCAGTATTTT	.	TRBV2	TRBJ2-3	TRBD1
CASSLLFTGTEAFF	TGTGCCAGCAGCCTACTTTTCACCGGCACTGAAGCTTTCTTT	.	TRBV4-2	TRBJ1-1	.
CSVRPLQGESYGYTF	TGCAGCGTTCGACCACTACAGGGGGAGAGTTATGGCTACACCTTC	.	TRBV29-1	TRBJ1-2	TRBD1
CASSVGTNSYEQYF	TGTGCCAGCAGCGTGGGCACCAACTCCTACGAGCAGTACTTC	.	TRBV9	TRBJ2-7	.
CASSPRETQYF	TGTGCCAGCAGTCCCCGGGAGACCCAGTACTTC	.	TRBV7-2	TRBJ2-5	.
CASSRRGDNQPQHF	TGTGCCAGCAGCCGACGGGGGGACAATCAGCCCCAGCATTTT	few	TRBV2	TRBJ1-5	.
CASSPAAGYEQYF	TGTGCCAGCTCACCTGCGGCCGGTTACGAGCAGTACTTC	.	TRBV18	TRBJ2-7	.
CASSEGRTQYF	TGTGCCAGCAGTGAAGGTCGGACGCAGTATTTT	.	TRBV5-6	TRBJ2-3	.
CASSPTRERSDLRYEQYF	TGTGCCAGCAGCCCGACAAGGGAGAGGAGCGATCTTAGGTACGAGCAGTACTTC	few	TRBV25-1	TRBJ2-7	.
CASGIGDTQYF	TGTGCCAGCGGGATTGGAGATACGCAGTATTTT	.	TRBV5-6	TRBJ2-3	.
CASSYPTPLGNTEAFF	TGTGCCAGCAGTTACCCTACCCCTCTGGGGAACACTGAAGCTTTCTTT	.	TRBV6-5	TRBJ1-1	.
CASSQDRGRWNEQFF	TGTGCCAGCTCCCAGGACAGGGGGCGGTGGAATGAGCAGTTCTTC	.	TRBV2	TRBJ2-1	TRBD1
CASRPATGAHYEQYF	TGTGCCAGCAGACCGGCGACAGGGGCGCACTACGAGCAGTACTTC	.	TRBV5-8	TRBJ2-7	TRBD1
CASSLAGSSYNEQFF	TGTGCCAGCAGCTTAGCGGGGAGCTCCTACAATGAGCAGTTCTTC	.	TRBV7-2	TRBJ2-1	.
CASSLWTSTDTQYF	TGTGCCAGCAGCCTGTGGACTAGCACAGATACGCAGTATTTT	few	TRBV9	TRBJ2-3	.
CASSEQFQETQYF	TGTGCCAGCAGTGAGCAGTTCCAAGAGACCCAGTACTTC	.	TRBV6-1	TRBJ2-5	.
CASSPGLAGDTQYF	TGTGCCAGCAGCCCCGGACTAGCGGGGGATACGCAGTATTTT	few	TRBV7-3	TRBJ2-3	TRBD2
CASSVAGTGGWLDTGELFF	TGTGCCAGCAGCGTAGCTGGGACAGGGGGGTGGTTAGACACCGGGGAGCTGTTTTTT	few	TRBV9	TRBJ2-2	TRBD1
CASSLRRAGELFF	TGTGCCAGCAGCTTAAGGCGGGCCGGGGAGCTGTTTTTT	.	TRBV7-3	TRBJ2-2	.
CASSPPGTPNEKLFF	TGTGCCAGCTCACCACCGGGCACCCCTAATGAAAAACTGTTTTTT	.	TRBV18	TRBJ1-4	.
CATGRGYGYTF	TGTGCCACCGGACGGGGGTATGGCTACACCTTC	many	TRBV28	TRBJ1-2	.